This T cell receptor beta chain was documented in a study of blood T cell repertoires in COVID-19. Study-level information: Researchers got acute and convalescent COVID-19 samples from the United States, Italy and Spain.

Participant ages covered roughly 18 to 89 years across about 25 US areas. Researchers sorted participants into cohorts using their self-reported clinical history. With 4 bases clipped from V and 3 bases from J, the junction kept 22 bases outside the gene matches. Germline CDR1 is SGDLS and CDR2 is YYNGEE. The CDR3 is made up of 19 amino acids. As processed by the authors: Reference gene primer amplification yielded estimated nucleated cell counts. Here immunoSEQ multiplex PCR was the method, and the copy in TCRdb shows in-frame clones only, minus some. V, J and clone size are taken as reported in that table, and D and trimming were inferred from the DNA itself. The data contain 200,000 or so clones, 80% of them singletons.

The sequenced sample was PBMCs or T cells enriched from blood (not recorded which). The receptor was isolated from a woman aged 40 to 50 with acute COVID-19. This sequence joins TRBV9 and TRBJ2-7, with 7 bases matching TRBD2. The CDR3 DNA follows: TGTGCCAGCAGCCCCCGAGCGGGGCTTTCATCGGCTCAAGGCTACGAGCAGTACTTC. Protein product: CASSPRAGLSSAQGYEQYF.